One T cell receptor (beta chain) is described in this entry. As yet, its antigen is unknown. Unique molecular identifiers were built into the TCR beta cDNA libraries. TCRdb reprocessed the PCR reads via MiXCR and lists one record per CDR3 protein. The data contain about 770,000 distinct CDR3 sequences, 46% of them seen just once; the ten biggest clones take up roughly 5.2%. This specimen belongs to a study of post-analysis software for immune sequencing data. Turning to the study itself: Relapsing-remitting, secondary progressive and progressive-relapsing forms made up the multiple sclerosis disease courses. Study observations and caveats: Controls showed significantly higher normalized Chao1 diversity than did multiple sclerosis patients. About five TRBV segments (TRBV5-6, TRBV5-1 and TRBV20-1 among them) occurred more frequently in patients than in controls.

V was shortened by 0 bases and J by 4 bases, with 14 bases between the two germline ends. Germline V lookup: CDR1 SGHDT, CDR2 YYEEEE. CDR3 length: 16 residues. The sample comprised blood. This sequence originates from a girl between 5 and 17 years old with multiple sclerosis. The rearrangement joins TRBV5-6 to TRBJ2-1; no clear D. The chain's CDR3 is CASSLEALLIYNEQFF. The CDR3 nucleotides are TGTGCCAGCAGCTTGGAAGCACTGCTCATATACAATGAGCAGTTCTTC. Variable domain in full (rest from reference TRBV5-6 and TRBJ2-1): DAGVTQSPTHLIKTRGQQVTLRCSPKSGHDTVSWYQQALGQGPQFIFQYYEEEERQRGNFPDRFSGHQFPNYSSELNVNALLLGDSALYLCASSLEALLIYNEQFFGPGTRLTVL.